This T cell receptor beta chain was recorded in a study of identical twins. MiXCR, run by TCRdb on the 5' RACE reads, gives a single entry per CDR3 protein. The data hold around 250,000 distinct CDR3 sequences, with 5% to 7% observed a single time. Whole-study results and caveats: Out-of-frame TCR alpha sharing observed in monozygotic twins exceeded model estimates.

Only a few counts were recorded for this clonotype. What it binds is unknown. The CDR3 loop spans 12 amino acids. The J segment lost 4 bases and the V segment lost 5 bases, leaving 4 bases of the junction unmatched. Germline V gene data show CDR1 as SQVTM and CDR2 as ANQGSEA. The data were also submitted as part of a second study, on T cells expressing NK-cell markers. From that second work: All TCR beta repertoires analysed originated from sorted CD3+CD56+NKG2C+, CD3+CD56+NKG2C- and CD3+CD56-NKG2C+ T cells. Seven of the eight sequenced donors were HCMV-seropositive; one was seronegative.

The TCR comes from a woman younger than 30 in good health. V and J are TRBV29-1 and TRBJ1-1, with 7 bases lining up with TRBD1. Sequencing used CD8+ T cells sorted from blood. The CDR3 region has the DNA TGCAGCGTTACCGACAGGGCCACTGAAGCTTTCTTT. This codes for CSVTDRATEAFF. The full variable domain, completed using reference TRBV29-1 and TRBJ1-1, is SAVISQKPSRDICQRGTSLTIQCQVDSQVTMMFWYRQQPGQSLTLIATANQGSEATYESGFVIDKFPISRPNLTFSTLTVSNMSPEDSSIYLCSVTDRATEAFFGQGTRLTVV.